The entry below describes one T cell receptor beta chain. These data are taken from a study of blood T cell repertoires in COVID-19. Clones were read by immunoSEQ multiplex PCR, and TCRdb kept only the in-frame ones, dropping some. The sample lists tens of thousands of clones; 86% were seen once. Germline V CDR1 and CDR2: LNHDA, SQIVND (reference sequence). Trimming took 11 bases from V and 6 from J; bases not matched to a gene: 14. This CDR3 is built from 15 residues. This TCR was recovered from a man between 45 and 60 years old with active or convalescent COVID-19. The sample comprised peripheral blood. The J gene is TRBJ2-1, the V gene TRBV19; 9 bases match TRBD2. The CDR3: CASRMTGGGANEQFF. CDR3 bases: TGTGCCTCACGAATGACGGGCGGGGGGGCCAATGAGCAGTTCTTC.